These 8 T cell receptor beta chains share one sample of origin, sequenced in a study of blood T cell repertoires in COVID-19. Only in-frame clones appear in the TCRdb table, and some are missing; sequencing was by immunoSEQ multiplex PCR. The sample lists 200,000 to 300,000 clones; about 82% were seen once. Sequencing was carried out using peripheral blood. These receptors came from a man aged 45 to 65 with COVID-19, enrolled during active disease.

CDR3 in amino acids: CASRRGLNQPQHF. The CDR3, as DNA: TGCGCCAGCAGGCGGGGCCTCAATCAGCCCCAGCATTTT. The genes are TRBV10-2 and TRBJ1-5; the D gene is possibly TRBD1 (5 bases). Looked up from germline, CDR1 is WSHSY and CDR2 is SAAADI. Trimming removed 6 bases at V and 3 bases at J, with 9 bases between. The CDR3 length is 13 residues.

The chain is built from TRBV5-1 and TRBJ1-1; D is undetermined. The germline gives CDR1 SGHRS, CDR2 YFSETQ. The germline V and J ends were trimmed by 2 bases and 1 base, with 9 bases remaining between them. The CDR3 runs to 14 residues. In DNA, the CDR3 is TGCGCCAGCAGCTTCTCCAGATCGAACACTGAAGCTTTCTTT. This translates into CASSFSRSNTEAFF.

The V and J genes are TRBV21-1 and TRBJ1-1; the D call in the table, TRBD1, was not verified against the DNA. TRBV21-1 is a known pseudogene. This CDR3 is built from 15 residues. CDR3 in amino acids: CASSPQGILNTEAFF. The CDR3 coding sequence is TGTGCCAGCAGCCCTCAGGGAATCCTGAACACTGAAGCTTTCTTT.

The CDR3 DNA is TGTGCCAGCAGTTACCTGTCAGGGTTTCAAGAGACCCAGTACTTC. It is translated as CASSYLSGFQETQYF. The chain couples TRBV6-2 or TRBV6-3 to TRBJ2-5, with D possibly being TRBD1 (5 bases). The V and J ends lost 2 bases and 2 bases respectively, with 12 bases between them. Germline CDR1 and CDR2: MNHEY and SVGEGT. This CDR3 is 15 amino acids long.

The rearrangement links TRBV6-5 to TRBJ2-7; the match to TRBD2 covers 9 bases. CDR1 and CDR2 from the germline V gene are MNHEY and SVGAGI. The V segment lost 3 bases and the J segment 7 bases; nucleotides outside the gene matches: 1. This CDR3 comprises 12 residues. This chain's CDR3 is CASSYSGGEQYF. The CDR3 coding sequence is TGTGCCAGCAGTTATAGCGGGGGTGAGCAGTACTTC.

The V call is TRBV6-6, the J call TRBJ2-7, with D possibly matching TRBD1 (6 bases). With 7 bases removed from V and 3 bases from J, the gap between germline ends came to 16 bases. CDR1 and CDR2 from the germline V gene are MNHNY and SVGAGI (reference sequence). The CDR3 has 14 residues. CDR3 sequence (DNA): TGTGCCAGCACACTCGGGGACACTAACTACGAGCAGTACTTC. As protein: CASTLGDTNYEQYF.

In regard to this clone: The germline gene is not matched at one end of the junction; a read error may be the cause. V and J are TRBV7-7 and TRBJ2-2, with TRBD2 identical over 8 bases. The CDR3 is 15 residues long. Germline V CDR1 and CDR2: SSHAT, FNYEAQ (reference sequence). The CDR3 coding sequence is TGTGCTAGCAGCCGCAGTGGCGGGGGGACCGGGGAGCTGTTTTTT. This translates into CASSRSGGGTGELFF.

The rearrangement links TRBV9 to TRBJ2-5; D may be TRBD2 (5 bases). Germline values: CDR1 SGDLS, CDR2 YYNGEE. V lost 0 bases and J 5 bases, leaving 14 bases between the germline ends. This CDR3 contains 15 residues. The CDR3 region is CASSVDGVLGETQYF. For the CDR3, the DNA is TGTGCCAGCAGCGTAGACGGGGTCCTGGGGGAGACCCAGTACTTC.